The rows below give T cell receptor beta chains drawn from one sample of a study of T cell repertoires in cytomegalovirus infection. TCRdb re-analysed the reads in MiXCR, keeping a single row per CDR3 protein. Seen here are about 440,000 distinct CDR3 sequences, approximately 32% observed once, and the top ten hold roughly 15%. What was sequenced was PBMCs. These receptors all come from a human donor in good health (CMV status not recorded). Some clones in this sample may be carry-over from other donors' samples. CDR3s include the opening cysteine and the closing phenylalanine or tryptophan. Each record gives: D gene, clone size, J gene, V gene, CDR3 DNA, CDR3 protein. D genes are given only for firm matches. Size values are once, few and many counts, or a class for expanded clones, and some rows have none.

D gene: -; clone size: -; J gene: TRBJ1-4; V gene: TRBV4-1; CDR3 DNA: TGCGCCAGCAGCCAAGGAAACAGTCAAAATGAAAAACTGTTTTTT; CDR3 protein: CASSQGNSQNEKLFF
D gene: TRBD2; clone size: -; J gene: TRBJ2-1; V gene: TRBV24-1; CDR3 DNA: TGTGCCACCAGTGATGGACTAGCGGGAGGCACCTACAATGAGCAGTTCTTC; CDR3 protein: CATSDGLAGGTYNEQFF
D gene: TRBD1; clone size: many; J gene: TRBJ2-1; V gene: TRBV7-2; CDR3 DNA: TGTGCCAGCAGCGTAGGACAGGGGGCTTCCAATGAGCAGTTCTTC; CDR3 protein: CASSVGQGASNEQFF
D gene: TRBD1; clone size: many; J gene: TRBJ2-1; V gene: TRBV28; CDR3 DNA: TGTGCCAGCAGCCTTGAGGGACAGGGAAAGGTCAATGAGCAGTTCTTC; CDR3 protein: CASSLEGQGKVNEQFF
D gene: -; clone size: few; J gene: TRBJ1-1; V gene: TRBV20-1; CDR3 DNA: TGCAGTGCTAGAGATTCCGCGAACACTGAAGCTTTCTTT; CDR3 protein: CSARDSANTEAFF
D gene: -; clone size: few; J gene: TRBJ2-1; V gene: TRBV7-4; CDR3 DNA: TGTGCCAGCAGCTGGATTGCTGGCGGGGCCCACAATGAGCAGTTCTTC; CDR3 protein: CASSWIAGGAHNEQFF
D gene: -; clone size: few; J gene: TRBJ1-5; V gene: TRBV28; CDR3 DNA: TGTGCCAGCAGTTTCGAGGATTATAGCAATCAGCCCCAGCATTTT; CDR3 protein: CASSFEDYSNQPQHF
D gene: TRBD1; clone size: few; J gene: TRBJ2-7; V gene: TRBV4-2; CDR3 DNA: TGTGCCAGCAGCCAGGGACAGGGACCTCTGGACGAGCAGTACTTC; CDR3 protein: CASSQGQGPLDEQYF
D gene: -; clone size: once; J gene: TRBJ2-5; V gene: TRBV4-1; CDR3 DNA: TGCGCCCGCAGCCAAGATCCGGGTCTGGAGACCCAGTACTTC; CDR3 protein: CARSQDPGLETQYF
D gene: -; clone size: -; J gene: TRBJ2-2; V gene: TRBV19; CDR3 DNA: TGTGCCAGTACCACCAGATCTACCGGGGAGCTGTTTTTT; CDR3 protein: CASTTRSTGELFF
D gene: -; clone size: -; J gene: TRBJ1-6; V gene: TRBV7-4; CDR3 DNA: TGTGCCAGCAGCTTAGGGCTCTCACCCCTCCACTTT; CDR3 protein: CASSLGLSPLHF
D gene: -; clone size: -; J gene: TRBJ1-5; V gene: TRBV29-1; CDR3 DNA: TGCAGCGGTGATGTTGAGCAGGGCAATCAGCCCCAGCATTTT; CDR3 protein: CSGDVEQGNQPQHF
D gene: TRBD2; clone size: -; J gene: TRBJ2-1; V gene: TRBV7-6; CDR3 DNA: TGTGCCAGCAGCCCGACTAGCGGGGGGCTGAGCTCCTACAATGAGCAGTTCTTC; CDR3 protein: CASSPTSGGLSSYNEQFF
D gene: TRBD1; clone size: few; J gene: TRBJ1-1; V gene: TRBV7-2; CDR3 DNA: TGTGCCAGCAGCTTAGTAGACAGGGGCTACATGAACACTGAAGCTTTCTTT; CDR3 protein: CASSLVDRGYMNTEAFF
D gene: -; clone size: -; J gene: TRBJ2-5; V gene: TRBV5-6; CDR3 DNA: TGTGCCAGCAGCTTGAGGGAAGGGTCCTCAGAGACCCAGTACTTC; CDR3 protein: CASSLREGSSETQYF
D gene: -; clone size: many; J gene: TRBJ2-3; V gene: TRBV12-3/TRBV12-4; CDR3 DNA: TGTGCCAGCAGTTTATCGGGAGATACGCAGTATTTT; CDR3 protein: CASSLSGDTQYF
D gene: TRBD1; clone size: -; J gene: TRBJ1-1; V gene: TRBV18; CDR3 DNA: TGTGCCAGCTCACCGGGACAGTTCATGAACACTGAAGCTTTCTTT; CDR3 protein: CASSPGQFMNTEAFF
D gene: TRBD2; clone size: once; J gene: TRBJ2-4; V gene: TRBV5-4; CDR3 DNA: TGTGCCAGCAGCTCGGGACTAGCGGGCCCCGTGGGAAACATTCAGTACTTC; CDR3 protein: CASSSGLAGPVGNIQYF
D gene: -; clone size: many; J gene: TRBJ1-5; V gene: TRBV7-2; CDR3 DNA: TGTGCCAGCAGCCAACATCCGGGGGGCGACGGGCCCCAGCATTTT; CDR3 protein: CASSQHPGGDGPQHF
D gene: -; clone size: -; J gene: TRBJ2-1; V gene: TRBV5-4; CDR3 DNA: TGTGCCAGCAGCGGCCCGGTCGCTGAGCAGTTCTTC; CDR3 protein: CASSGPVAEQFF
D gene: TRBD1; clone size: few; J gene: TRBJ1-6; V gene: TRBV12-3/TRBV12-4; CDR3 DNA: TGTGCCAGCAGTCCCCAGGGGGTTAGTAATTCACCCCTCCACTTT; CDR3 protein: CASSPQGVSNSPLHF
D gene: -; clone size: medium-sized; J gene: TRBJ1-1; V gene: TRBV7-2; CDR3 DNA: TGTGCCAGCAGCTTAGCGCCAGGGTGGGGTTTCTTT; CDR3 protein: CASSLAPGWGFF